The clone carrying this TCR beta chain was seen a few times. CDR1 is SGHTA and CDR2 is FQGNSA in the germline V gene. The CDR3 is 14 amino acids. Trimming took 10 bases from V and 3 from J, leaving 17 bases between them. The data belong to a study of blood T cells in healthy people across ages. PCR was performed a second time for about 6 to 12 cycles using a sample-barcoded 5' primer and a J-beta primer mix. TCRdb processed the 5' RACE reads anew with MiXCR; each CDR3 protein has one entry. Among 600,000 to 850,000 distinct CDR3 sequences listed, roughly 47% were seen once. What was sequenced was blood. The rearrangement joins TRBV7-2 to TRBJ2-3, with no clear D. This TCR derives from a woman in her fifties or sixties in good health. The CDR3 coding sequence is TGTGCCACCACCCCACACCCCAGGACAGATACGCAGTATTTT. Its protein is CATTPHPRTDTQYF. Complete variable domain (other parts from reference TRBV7-2 and TRBJ2-3): GAGVSQSPSNKVTEKGKDVELRCDPISGHTALYWYRQSLGQGLEFLIYFQGNSAPDKSGLPSDRFSAERTGGSVSTLTIQRTQQEDSAVYLCATTPHPRTDTQYFGPGTRLTVL.